The 15 T cell receptor beta chains below were found in one sample sequenced in a study of T cells after yellow fever vaccination. TCRdb processed the 5' RACE reads anew with MiXCR; each CDR3 protein has one entry. In the table there are about 320,000 distinct CDR3 sequences, 3.5% to 4.5% of which are singletons. This material consisted of PBMCs, taken 15 days after the yellow fever booster vaccination. These receptors were collected from a man between 18 and 29 years old who received the YFV17D yellow fever vaccine.

This clonotype showed up many times. J is TRBJ2-5 and V is TRBV20-1, with D uncertain. CDR3 size: 13 residues. Deletions cut 1 base from V and 2 bases from J, with 8 bases between. CDR1 and CDR2 from the germline V gene are DFQATT and SNEGSKA (reference sequence). Written as DNA, the CDR3 is TGCAGTGCTAGAGTTCCATTTCAAGAGACCCAGTACTTC. The encoded protein is CSARVPFQETQYF.

This clonotype was seen at least ten times. This chain connects TRBV4-3 to TRBJ2-7; D is possibly TRBD1 or TRBD2 (5 bases each). This CDR3 has 13 amino acids. The V end lost 1 base, the J end lost 4 bases, and 8 bases lay between the germline ends. Germline V gene lookup returns CDR1 LGHNA and CDR2 YSLEER. The CDR3 region is CASSQGDGYEQYF. Here the CDR3 DNA reads TGCGCCAGCAGCCAAGGGGACGGGTACGAGCAGTACTTC.

This sequence joins TRBV20-1 and TRBJ1-1; D is uncertain. CDR1 is DFQATT, CDR2 SNEGSKA, per germline (reference sequence). V was shortened by 5 bases and J by 9 bases, with 19 bases between the two germline ends. The CDR3 sequence is 13 residues long. CDR3 DNA sequence: TGCAGTGCTCAGAGAACCATGATAGGCCAAGCTTTCTTT. It yields the protein CSAQRTMIGQAFF.

This clonotype turned up a few times. The genes are TRBV4-1 and TRBJ2-2; 8 positions match TRBD2. Germline V gives CDR1 MGHRA, CDR2 YSYEKL. The CDR3 spans 16 residues. After removal of 4 bases from V and 4 bases from J, the junction contained 8 bases not matched to a gene. The CDR3 DNA sequence: TGCGCCAGCAGCCCCGCCGGGAGGGAGGGCACCGGGGAGCTGTTTTTT. It is translated as CASSPAGREGTGELFF.

This clonotype was seen a few times. The chain joins TRBV4-2 to TRBJ1-2, with 8 bases fitting TRBD1. Trimming at V came to 0 bases and at J to 4 bases, leaving 7 bases not matched to a gene. The CDR3 spans 16 residues. The germline CDR1 and CDR2 sequences are LGHNA and YNFKEQ. The CDR3 DNA reads as TGTGCCAGCAGCCAAGAGGAGCAGGGGGCTTTCTATGGCTACACCTTC. Translated, it gives CASSQEEQGAFYGYTF.

This clonotype has only a few counts. The chain uses TRBV4-1 and TRBJ2-7, with a tentative D call TRBD2 (6 bases). Germline CDR1 reads MGHRA; CDR2 reads YSYEKL. The CDR3 runs to 15 residues. Trimming removed 0 bases at V and 3 bases at J, with 12 bases between. CDR3 coding DNA: TGCGCCAGCAGCCAAGAGGTGGGGGGATTCTACGAGCAGTACTTC. This codes for CASSQEVGGFYEQYF.

This clonotype was picked up many times. The gene calls are TRBV7-8 and TRBJ2-5; D is ambiguous. Germline V gene lookup returns CDR1 SGHVS and CDR2 FQNEAQ. The V end lost 1 base, the J end lost 4 bases, and 10 bases lay between the germline ends. The CDR3 has 14 residues. The CDR3 loop reads CASSLGRNRETQYF. The DNA for the CDR3 is TGTGCCAGCAGCTTAGGACGTAACCGAGAGACCCAGTACTTC.

This clonotype occurred a few times. J is TRBJ1-4 and V is TRBV28; a possible D gene is TRBD1 (5 bases). CDR3 length: 13 residues. V shed 7 bases and J shed 4 bases, with 10 bases lying between them. Per the germline V gene, CDR1 is MDHEN and CDR2 is SYDVKM. This chain's CDR3 is CASKRGLNEKLFF. For the CDR3, the DNA is TGTGCCAGCAAAAGGGGCCTTAATGAAAAACTGTTTTTT. The full variable domain, in which reference TRBV28 and TRBJ1-4 provide the parts outside the CDR3, is DVKVTQSSRYLVKRTGEKVFLECVQDMDHENMFWYRQDPGLGLRLIYFSYDVKMKEKGDIPEGYSVSREKKERFSLILESASTNQTSMYLCASKRGLNEKLFFGSGTQLSVL.

The V call is TRBV4-3, the J call TRBJ1-2; possibly TRBD1 for D (6 bases). The ends were cut back, 0 bases at V and 8 bases at J, with 13 bases in the middle. The CDR3 runs to 14 residues. CDR1 LGHNA and CDR2 YSLEER come from the germline V gene. DNA for the CDR3: TGCGCCAGCAGCCAAGATCGGGCCCAGGGGGGCTACACCTTC. Its translation: CASSQDRAQGGYTF.

In the case of this clonotype: This may be a read error: a much more frequent sequence differs by one nucleotide. This chain links TRBV5-1 with TRBJ1-1, with D hard to call. V lost 8 bases, J lost 2 bases, and 13 bases lay in between. The CDR3 has 13 residues. Germline CDR1 SGHRS, CDR2 YFSETQ. The CDR3 bases are TGCGCCAGAAGCGAGTGGATCAACACTGAAGCTTTCTTT. Translated: CARSEWINTEAFF.

The table lists this clonotype with many counts. The chain combines TRBV6-6 with TRBJ1-1; D perhaps matches TRBD1 (5 bases). CDR1 MNHNY and CDR2 SVGAGI come from the germline V gene (reference sequence). CDR3 length: 15 amino acids. V lost 6 bases to trimming and J lost 3 bases, with 17 bases between them. The CDR3 reads CASRAGTRWDTEAFF. In DNA, the CDR3 is TGTGCCAGCAGAGCAGGGACGCGATGGGACACTGAAGCTTTCTTT.

V is TRBV12-3 or TRBV12-4 and J is TRBJ2-5; 10 bases match TRBD1. Trimming at V came to 5 bases and at J to 5 bases, leaving 5 bases not matched to a gene. The CDR3 has 14 residues. CDR3 DNA sequence: TGTGCCAGCAGTGAGGGACAGGGGCTCGAGACCCAGTACTTC. The encoded protein is CASSEGQGLETQYF.

This clonotype was seen only a few times. This chain uses TRBV10-3 with TRBJ2-5; TRBD2 matches 10 bases. The junction had 17 bases not matched to a gene; V was cut back by 3 bases and J by 7 bases. The CDR3 covers 18 residues. Germline-derived CDR1 and CDR2 are ENHRY and SYGVKD. CDR3 amino acids: CAISEGASGGLLDGTQYF. CDR3 coding DNA: TGTGCCATCAGTGAAGGGGCTAGCGGGGGCCTCCTGGATGGGACCCAGTACTTC.

V and J are TRBV6-5 and TRBJ2-7; D might be TRBD1 (6 bases). V was trimmed by 6 bases and J by 3 bases, leaving 12 bases between them. Germline assignment: CDR1 MNHEY and CDR2 SVGAGI. The CDR3 loop spans 13 amino acids. CDR3 amino acids: CASRQGQNYEQYF. Here the CDR3 DNA reads TGTGCCAGCAGACAAGGACAGAACTACGAGCAGTACTTC.

This clonotype was counted many times. The chain couples TRBV4-2 to TRBJ1-4; 9 bases align to TRBD1. CDR3 length equals 15 residues. The germline gives CDR1 LGHNA, CDR2 YNFKEQ. Trimming at V came to 4 bases and at J to 8 bases, leaving 8 bases not matched to a gene. The CDR3 here is CASSPGTGWEEKLFF. In DNA, the CDR3 is TGTGCCAGCAGCCCGGGGACAGGGTGGGAGGAAAAACTGTTTTTT.